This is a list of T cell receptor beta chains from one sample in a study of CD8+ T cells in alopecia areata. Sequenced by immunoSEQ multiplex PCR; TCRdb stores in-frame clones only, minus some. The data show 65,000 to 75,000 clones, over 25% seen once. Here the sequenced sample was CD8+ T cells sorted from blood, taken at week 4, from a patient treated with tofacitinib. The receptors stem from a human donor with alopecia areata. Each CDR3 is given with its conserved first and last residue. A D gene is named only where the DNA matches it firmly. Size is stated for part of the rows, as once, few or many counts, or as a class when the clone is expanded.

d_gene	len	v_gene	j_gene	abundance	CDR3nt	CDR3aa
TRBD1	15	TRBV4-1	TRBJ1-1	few	TGCGCCAGCAACCCCATGGGACAGGGGAACACTGAAGCTTTCTTT	CASNPMGQGNTEAFF
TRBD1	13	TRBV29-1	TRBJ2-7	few	TGCAGCGTTGCTTCCGGGACAGGGTACGAGCAGTACTTC	CSVASGTGYEQYF
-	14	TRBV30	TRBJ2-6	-	TGTGCCCGACGTGGGGGGACTGGGGCCAACGTCCTGACTTTC	CARRGGTGANVLTF
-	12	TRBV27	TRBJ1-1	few	TGTGCCAGCAGTATAGGGAGCACTGAAGCTTTCTTT	CASSIGSTEAFF
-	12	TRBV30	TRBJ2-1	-	TGTGCCTGGAGTGTAAGGGGTTATGAGCAGTTCTTC	CAWSVRGYEQFF
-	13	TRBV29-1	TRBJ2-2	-	TGCGTCCTGGCTAGAGTCTCGAGCGGGGAGCTGTTTTTT	CVLARVSSGELFF
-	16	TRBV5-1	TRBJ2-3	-	TGCGCCAGCAGCTTGTTCGCGGAAGCGGGCACAGATACGCAGTATTTT	CASSLFAEAGTDTQYF
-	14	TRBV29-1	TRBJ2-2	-	TGCAGCCCTGAGGGGGAGTTGGGAGCCGGGGAGCTGTTTTTT	CSPEGELGAGELFF
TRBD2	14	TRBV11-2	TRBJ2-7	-	TGTGCCAGCAGCCACGGGACTAGCGGATACGAGCAGTACTTC	CASSHGTSGYEQYF
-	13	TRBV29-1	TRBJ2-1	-	TGCAGCGTTTCGACGGACTCCTACAATGAGCAGTTCTTC	CSVSTDSYNEQFF
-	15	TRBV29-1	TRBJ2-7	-	TGCAGCGTGCGTGGTTGGAGCACTAGTAGGTACGAGCAGTACTTC	CSVRGWSTSRYEQYF
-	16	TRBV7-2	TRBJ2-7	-	TGTGCCAGCAGTTACTTAGTGACGGTCTTAAGTTACGAGCAGTACTTC	CASSYLVTVLSYEQYF
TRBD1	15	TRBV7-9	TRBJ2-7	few	TGTGCCAGCATCCGCCACCGGGACAGAACCTACGAGCAGTACTTC	CASIRHRDRTYEQYF
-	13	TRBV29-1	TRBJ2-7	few	TGCAGCGTAGCTCCGGGATTCAGTTACGAGCAGTACTTC	CSVAPGFSYEQYF
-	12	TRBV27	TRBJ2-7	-	TGTGCCAGCAGTTTGGGGGGCTACGAGCAGTACTTC	CASSLGGYEQYF
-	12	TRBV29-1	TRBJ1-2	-	TGCAGCGTAGTTACGGGGAACTATGGCTACACCTTC	CSVVTGNYGYTF
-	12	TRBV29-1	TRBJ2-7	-	TGCAGCGTTGGAGGGGACTCCTACGAGCAGTACTTC	CSVGGDSYEQYF
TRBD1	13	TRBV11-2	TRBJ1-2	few	TGTGCCAGCAGCCAAGGGACAGGGAGGGCGGACACCTTC	CASSQGTGRADTF
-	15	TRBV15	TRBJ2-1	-	TGTGCCACCAGCAGAGGTCAAAGGTCCTACAATGAGCAGTTCTTC	CATSRGQRSYNEQFF
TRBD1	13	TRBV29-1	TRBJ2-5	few	TGCAGCCTCCGTACAGGGGAACAAGAGACCCAGTACTTC	CSLRTGEQETQYF
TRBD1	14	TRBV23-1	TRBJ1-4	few	TGCGCCAGCAGTCCGTTAGGGCCGAGACAGGGGGCGTTTTTT	CASSPLGPRQGAFF
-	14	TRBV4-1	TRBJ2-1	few	TGCGCCAGCAGCCAAGTTCTGGGCGTGAAGGAGCAGTTCTTC	CASSQVLGVKEQFF
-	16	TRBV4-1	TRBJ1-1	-	TGCGCCAGCAGCCAAAACTCTCTCGGGGGGGGCACTGAAGCTTTCTTT	CASSQNSLGGGTEAFF
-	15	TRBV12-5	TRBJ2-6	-	TGTGCTAGTGGATCTTCCGGGACAGGGGCCAACGTCCTGACTTTC	CASGSSGTGANVLTF
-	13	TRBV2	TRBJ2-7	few	TGTGCCAGCAGCTTAGCAACAATCTACGAGCAGTACTTC	CASSLATIYEQYF
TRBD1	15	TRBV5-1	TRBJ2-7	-	TGCGCCAGCACTACTGGACAGGGGCTGGTCTACGAGCAGTACTTC	CASTTGQGLVYEQYF
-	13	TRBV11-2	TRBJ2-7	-	TGTGCCAGCAGCTGGGACACGACCTACGAGCAGTACTTC	CASSWDTTYEQYF
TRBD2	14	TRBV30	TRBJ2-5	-	TGTGCCTGGAGTGGGGCTAGCGGGGAAGAGACCCAGTACTTC	CAWSGASGEETQYF
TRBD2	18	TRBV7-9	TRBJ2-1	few	TGTGCCAGCAGCTTCCCGAAAACGCGGGGGGGATTAAACAATGAGCAGTTCTTC	CASSFPKTRGGLNNEQFF
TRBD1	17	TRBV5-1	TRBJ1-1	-	TGCGCCAGCAGCTTATACGGGACAGGGAGGGCTTACACTGAAGCTTTCTTT	CASSLYGTGRAYTEAFF
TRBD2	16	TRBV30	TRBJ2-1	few	TGTGCCTGGCTGGGGCTAGCGGGAGAGATTTACAATGAGCAGTTCTTC	CAWLGLAGEIYNEQFF
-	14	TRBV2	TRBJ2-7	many	TGTGCCAGCAGTGATGGCCGCACAAGTTGGGAGCAGTACTTC	CASSDGRTSWEQYF
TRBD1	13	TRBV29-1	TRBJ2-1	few	TGCAGCGTTGATACAGGGGGTCCCCTTGAGCAGTTCTTC	CSVDTGGPLEQFF
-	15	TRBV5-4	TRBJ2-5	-	TGCGCCAGCAGCCCCGACGGTGGGGGCGGAGAGACCCAGTACTTC	CASSPDGGGGETQYF
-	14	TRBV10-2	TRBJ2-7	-	TGCGCCAGCAGTGAATCCCAACATTTGTACGAGCAGTACTTC	CASSESQHLYEQYF
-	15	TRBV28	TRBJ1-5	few	TGTGCCAGCAGTCCCATCCGGGGCGCGGATCAGCCCCAGCATTTT	CASSPIRGADQPQHF
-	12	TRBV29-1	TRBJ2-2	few	TGCAGCGTTGCTGGGGTTGCCGGGGAGCTGTTTTTT	CSVAGVAGELFF
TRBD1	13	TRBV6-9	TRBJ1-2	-	TGTGCCAGCCGTGCCGACAGGGATCTTGGCTACACCTTC	CASRADRDLGYTF
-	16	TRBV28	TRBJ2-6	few	TGTGCCAGCAGTTTATCCTTATCTCCCGGGGCCAACGTCCTGACTTTC	CASSLSLSPGANVLTF
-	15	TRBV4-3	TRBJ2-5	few	TGCGCCAGCAGCCAAGATCTTAGTGGGGGGGAGACCCAGTACTTC	CASSQDLSGGETQYF
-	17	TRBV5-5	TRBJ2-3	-	TGTGCCAGCAGCCTAGCTTTCACGGCGTCTCGGGGGGATACGCAGTATTTT	CASSLAFTASRGDTQYF
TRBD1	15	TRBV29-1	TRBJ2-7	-	TGCAGCGTTGAACCCACAGGGGGCGTTCGGGGCGAGCAGTACTTC	CSVEPTGGVRGEQYF